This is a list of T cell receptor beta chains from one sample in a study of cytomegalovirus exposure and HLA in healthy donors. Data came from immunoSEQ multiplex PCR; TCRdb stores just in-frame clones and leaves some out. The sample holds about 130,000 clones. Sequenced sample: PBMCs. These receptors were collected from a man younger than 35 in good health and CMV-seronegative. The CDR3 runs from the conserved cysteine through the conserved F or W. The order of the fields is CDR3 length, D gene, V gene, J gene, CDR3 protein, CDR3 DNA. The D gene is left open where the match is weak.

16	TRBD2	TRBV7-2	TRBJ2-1	CASSLLGLAAYNEQFF	TGTGCCAGCAGCTTACTTGGACTAGCAGCCTACAATGAGCAGTTCTTC
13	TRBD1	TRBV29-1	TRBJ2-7	CSVVRDRGEKQYF	TGCAGCGTTGTACGGGACAGGGGGGAGAAGCAGTACTTC
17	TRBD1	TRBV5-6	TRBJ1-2	CASSFGQGLETLYGYTF	TGTGCCAGCAGCTTCGGACAGGGACTCGAAACACTCTATGGCTACACCTTC
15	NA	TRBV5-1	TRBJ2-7	CASSLAPGEPYEQYF	TGCGCCAGCAGCTTGGCCCCAGGGGAGCCCTACGAGCAGTACTTC
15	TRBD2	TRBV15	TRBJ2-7	CATSRGTSAVYEQYF	TGTGCCACCAGCAGAGGGACTAGCGCTGTCTACGAGCAGTACTTC
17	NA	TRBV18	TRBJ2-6	CASSPPRRYSGANVLTF	TGTGCCAGCTCACCACCCCGCAGATACTCTGGGGCCAACGTCCTGACTTTC
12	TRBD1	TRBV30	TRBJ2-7	CAWTGGTYEQYF	TGTGCCTGGACAGGGGGTACCTACGAGCAGTACTTC
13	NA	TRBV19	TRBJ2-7	CASSYQGNYEQYF	TGTGCCAGTAGTTACCAGGGGAACTACGAGCAGTACTTC
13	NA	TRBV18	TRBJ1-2	CASSPTVEYGYTF	TGTGCCAGCTCACCGACAGTGGAATATGGCTACACCTTC
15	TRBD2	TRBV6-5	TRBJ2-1	CASSYFAGGHNEQFF	TGTGCCAGCAGTTACTTCGCGGGGGGTCACAATGAGCAGTTCTTC
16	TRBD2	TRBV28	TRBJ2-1	CASNLGTLTSPNEQFF	TGTGCCAGCAATTTGGGAACTTTGACTAGCCCCAATGAGCAGTTCTTC
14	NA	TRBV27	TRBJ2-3	CASSLGGDTDTQYF	TGTGCCAGCAGTTTAGGCGGGGACACAGATACGCAGTATTTT
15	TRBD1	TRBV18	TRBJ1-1	CASSPLTGLNTEAFF	TGTGCCAGCTCACCCCTGACAGGGCTGAACACTGAAGCTTTCTTT
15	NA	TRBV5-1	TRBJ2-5	CASSLDRVVWETQYF	TGCGCCAGCAGCTTGGACAGGGTGGTATGGGAGACCCAGTACTTC
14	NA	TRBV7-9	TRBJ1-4	CASSLDRGIEKLFF	TGTGCCAGCAGCTTAGATAGGGGAATTGAAAAACTGTTTTTT
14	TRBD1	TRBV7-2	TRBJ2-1	CASSSGQGAAEQFF	TGTGCCAGCAGCTCGGGACAGGGGGCTGCTGAGCAGTTCTTC
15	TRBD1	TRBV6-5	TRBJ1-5	CASSYRDRGAWPQHF	TGTGCCAGCAGTTACCGGGACAGGGGGGCTTGGCCCCAGCATTTT
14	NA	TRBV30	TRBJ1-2	CAWSVRPGGSGYTF	TGTGCCTGGAGTGTACGACCGGGGGGAAGTGGCTACACCTTC
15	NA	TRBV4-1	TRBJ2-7	CASSSQFEEAYEQYF	TGCGCCAGCAGCTCCCAATTTGAGGAGGCCTACGAGCAGTACTTC
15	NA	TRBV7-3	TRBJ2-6	CASSPRESGANVLTF	TGTGCCAGCAGCCCGAGGGAATCTGGGGCCAACGTCCTGACTTTC
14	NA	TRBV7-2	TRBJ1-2	CASSSSQGTGGYTF	TGTGCCAGCAGCTCATCCCAGGGTACAGGAGGCTACACCTTC
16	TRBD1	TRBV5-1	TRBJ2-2	CASSLGPQGATGELFF	TGCGCCAGCAGCTTGGGGCCACAGGGGGCGACCGGGGAGCTGTTTTTT
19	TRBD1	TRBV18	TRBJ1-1	CASSPPVTGWGSAYTEAFF	TGTGCCAGCTCACCACCTGTGACAGGGTGGGGGTCCGCGTACACTGAAGCTTTCTTT
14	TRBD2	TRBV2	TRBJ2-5	CATGLATYQETQYF	TGTGCCACCGGACTAGCGACCTACCAAGAGACCCAGTACTTC
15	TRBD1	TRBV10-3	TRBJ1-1	CAISTLTGENTEAFF	TGTGCCATCAGTACTCTGACAGGGGAGAACACTGAAGCTTTCTTT
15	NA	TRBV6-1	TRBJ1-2	CASSPFDRRNYGYTF	TGTGCCAGCAGCCCCTTTGACAGGAGAAACTATGGCTACACCTTC
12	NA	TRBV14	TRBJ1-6	CASSPTYSPLHF	TGTGCCAGCAGCCCCACTTATTCACCCCTCCACTTT
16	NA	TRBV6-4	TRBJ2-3	CASSDSTPGPSDTQYF	TGTGCCAGCAGTGACTCGACGCCAGGTCCGTCAGATACGCAGTATTTT
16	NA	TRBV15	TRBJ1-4	CATSSDAGFHIEKLFF	TGTGCCACCAGCAGTGATGCGGGGTTCCATATAGAAAAACTGTTTTTT
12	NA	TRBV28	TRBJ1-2	CASSFPEGPNTF	TGTGCCAGCAGTTTCCCGGAGGGTCCGAACACCTTC
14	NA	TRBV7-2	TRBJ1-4	CASSLSGQNEKLFF	TGTGCCAGCAGCTTATCGGGTCAGAATGAAAAACTGTTTTTT
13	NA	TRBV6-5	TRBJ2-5	CASSGHHQETQYF	TGTGCCAGCAGCGGACACCACCAAGAGACCCAGTACTTC
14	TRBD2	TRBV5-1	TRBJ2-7	CASSHTSGTYEQYF	TGCGCCAGCAGCCATACTAGCGGTACCTACGAGCAGTACTTC
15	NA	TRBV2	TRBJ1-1	CASSETGHIGTEAFF	TGTGCCAGCAGTGAAACGGGACATATTGGCACTGAAGCTTTCTTT